This T cell receptor (beta chain) was profiled in a study of T cell changes during pregnancy in multiple sclerosis. The germline CDR1 and CDR2 sequences are SGHNT and YYREEE (reference sequence). V was shortened by 4 bases and J by 11 bases, with 25 bases between the two germline ends. This CDR3 has 16 amino acids. Libraries were prepared by immunoSEQ multiplex PCR; TCRdb keeps only in-frame clonotypes and omits some of them. The sample yields some 60,000 clones, 90% seen once. The TCR sequence derives from a female donor in good health, enrolled as a control in a pregnancy study. The chain joins TRBV5-4 to TRBJ2-4, with D possibly matching TRBD2 (7 bases). Here the sequenced sample was peripheral blood, taken in the first trimester of pregnancy. The CDR3 sequence is CASSLEGGGVKIVQYF. The CDR3 bases are TGTGCCAGCAGCCTCGAAGGAGGGGGGGTTAAGATCGTTCAGTACTTC.